This T cell receptor beta chain was sequenced in a study of regulatory T cells in long-lasting Graves disease. Points from the study as a whole: Preferential use of TRBV28, TRBJ1-2 and TRBJ2-5 was seen in persistent disease.

Between the trimmed V and J ends, which lost 5 bases and 0 bases, there was a span of 7 bases. The CDR3 contains 14 residues. CDR1 KGHDR and CDR2 SFDVKD come from the germline V gene. This clonotype was recorded many times. Its target is not known. Building of the TCR beta libraries involved iRepertoire HTBI primers and Arm-PCR of CDR3 regions. TCRdb re-called the multiplex PCR reads through MiXCR, storing one row per CDR3 protein. This sample carries some 230,000 distinct CDR3 sequences, around 16% of them seen once, and the ten largest clones take approximately 24%. Time point indicated: newly diagnosed GD, antithyroid drugs for less than 3 months. PBMC-derived RNA was used for the TCR library. An endocrinology department in Xi'an, China, supplied the patients. Blood from the periphery, about 9 milliliters in all, was drawn into EDTA tubes.

Specimen: peripheral blood mononuclear cells (PBMCs), collected at new diagnosis, from a patient treated with antithyroid drugs. This TCR was recovered from a female donor with Graves disease. The chain has TRBV24-1 and TRBJ2-1; weak D call: TRBD2 (5 bases). The CDR3 sequence: CATSVEGSYNEQFF. In DNA, the CDR3 is TGTGCCACCAGTGTAGAGGGCTCCTACAATGAGCAGTTCTTC.